This TCR beta chain is drawn from a study of T cell repertoires in cytomegalovirus infection. Study at large: The public TCR beta signatures pointed to both CMV infection and matching HLA type. Overall study findings and caveats: In two of eight donors, the top clonotype was HLA-C-restricted CMV-specific. The study identified carriers of CMV plus the relevant HLA from cumulative public TCR beta family frequency.

This clonotype was counted ten times or more. Its specificity is not known. V gave up 1 base and J gave up 6 bases, with 9 bases separating them. The CDR3 sequence is 14 residues long. CDR1 SGHTA and CDR2 FQGNSA come from the germline V gene. TCRdb re-analysed the reads in MiXCR, keeping a single row per CDR3 protein. The sample lists a few hundred thousand distinct CDR3 sequences, approximately 15% occurring once. The TCR comes from a human donor in good health (CMV status not recorded). Some clones in this sample may be carry-over from other donors' samples. The specimen was CD8+ T cells from PBMCs. The chain has TRBV7-2 and TRBJ2-2, with D possibly TRBD2 on 6 matching bases. The CDR3 is CASSLGREAGELFF. In nucleotides, the CDR3 is TGTGCCAGCAGCTTAGGGAGGGAGGCCGGGGAGCTGTTTTTT.